Detailed here is one T cell receptor beta chain. Repertoires were generated with immunoSEQ multiplex PCR, while TCRdb's copy carries only in-frame clones and drops some. The table lists over 200,000 clones, roughly 90% of them singletons. This entry comes from a study of blood T cell repertoires in COVID-19. Participants reported their clinical history, and cohort assignment relied on those reports. Between the trimmed V and J ends, which lost 2 bases and 2 bases, there was a span of 14 bases. CDR1 and CDR2 (germline): SGHRS, YFSETQ. The CDR3 covers 16 residues. The rearrangement joins TRBV5-1 to TRBJ1-5, with D possibly being TRBD1 (6 bases). This receptor was identified in a woman aged 25 to 39 with acute COVID-19. The sequenced sample consisted of PBMCs or T cells enriched from blood (not recorded which). The CDR3 DNA reads TGCGCCAGCAGCTTAGACGGGACATCGGGCAATCAGCCCCAGCATTTT. Its protein is CASSLDGTSGNQPQHF.